This T cell receptor beta chain was identified during a study of early T cells in non-severe SARS-CoV-2 infection. Whole-study findings and limits: The VDJdb matching leaned toward anti-spike CD8 responses and overlooked private and CD4 specificities.

Molecules of cDNA were individually given unique molecular identifiers that were attached to them. TCRdb re-derived calls from the 5' RACE reads in MiXCR, one entry per CDR3 protein. The table shows about 38,000 distinct CDR3 sequences, with approximately 4.6% occurring only once. The V gene's germline CDR1 is ENHRY and CDR2 SYGVKD. This CDR3 region has 13 residues. Trimming removed 7 bases from V and 1 base from J, with 10 bases in between. This clonotype was seen at least ten times. What it binds is unknown. Source material: whole blood. This receptor was identified in an adult who was a healthcare worker with PCR-confirmed SARS-CoV-2 infection or an uninfected control (not recorded which). This rearrangement joins TRBV10-3 to TRBJ1-1, with a possible D match to TRBD1 (6 bases). This CDR3 reads CAITLDRNTEAFF. CDR3 DNA: TGTGCCATCACCCTGGACAGGAACACTGAAGCTTTCTTT.